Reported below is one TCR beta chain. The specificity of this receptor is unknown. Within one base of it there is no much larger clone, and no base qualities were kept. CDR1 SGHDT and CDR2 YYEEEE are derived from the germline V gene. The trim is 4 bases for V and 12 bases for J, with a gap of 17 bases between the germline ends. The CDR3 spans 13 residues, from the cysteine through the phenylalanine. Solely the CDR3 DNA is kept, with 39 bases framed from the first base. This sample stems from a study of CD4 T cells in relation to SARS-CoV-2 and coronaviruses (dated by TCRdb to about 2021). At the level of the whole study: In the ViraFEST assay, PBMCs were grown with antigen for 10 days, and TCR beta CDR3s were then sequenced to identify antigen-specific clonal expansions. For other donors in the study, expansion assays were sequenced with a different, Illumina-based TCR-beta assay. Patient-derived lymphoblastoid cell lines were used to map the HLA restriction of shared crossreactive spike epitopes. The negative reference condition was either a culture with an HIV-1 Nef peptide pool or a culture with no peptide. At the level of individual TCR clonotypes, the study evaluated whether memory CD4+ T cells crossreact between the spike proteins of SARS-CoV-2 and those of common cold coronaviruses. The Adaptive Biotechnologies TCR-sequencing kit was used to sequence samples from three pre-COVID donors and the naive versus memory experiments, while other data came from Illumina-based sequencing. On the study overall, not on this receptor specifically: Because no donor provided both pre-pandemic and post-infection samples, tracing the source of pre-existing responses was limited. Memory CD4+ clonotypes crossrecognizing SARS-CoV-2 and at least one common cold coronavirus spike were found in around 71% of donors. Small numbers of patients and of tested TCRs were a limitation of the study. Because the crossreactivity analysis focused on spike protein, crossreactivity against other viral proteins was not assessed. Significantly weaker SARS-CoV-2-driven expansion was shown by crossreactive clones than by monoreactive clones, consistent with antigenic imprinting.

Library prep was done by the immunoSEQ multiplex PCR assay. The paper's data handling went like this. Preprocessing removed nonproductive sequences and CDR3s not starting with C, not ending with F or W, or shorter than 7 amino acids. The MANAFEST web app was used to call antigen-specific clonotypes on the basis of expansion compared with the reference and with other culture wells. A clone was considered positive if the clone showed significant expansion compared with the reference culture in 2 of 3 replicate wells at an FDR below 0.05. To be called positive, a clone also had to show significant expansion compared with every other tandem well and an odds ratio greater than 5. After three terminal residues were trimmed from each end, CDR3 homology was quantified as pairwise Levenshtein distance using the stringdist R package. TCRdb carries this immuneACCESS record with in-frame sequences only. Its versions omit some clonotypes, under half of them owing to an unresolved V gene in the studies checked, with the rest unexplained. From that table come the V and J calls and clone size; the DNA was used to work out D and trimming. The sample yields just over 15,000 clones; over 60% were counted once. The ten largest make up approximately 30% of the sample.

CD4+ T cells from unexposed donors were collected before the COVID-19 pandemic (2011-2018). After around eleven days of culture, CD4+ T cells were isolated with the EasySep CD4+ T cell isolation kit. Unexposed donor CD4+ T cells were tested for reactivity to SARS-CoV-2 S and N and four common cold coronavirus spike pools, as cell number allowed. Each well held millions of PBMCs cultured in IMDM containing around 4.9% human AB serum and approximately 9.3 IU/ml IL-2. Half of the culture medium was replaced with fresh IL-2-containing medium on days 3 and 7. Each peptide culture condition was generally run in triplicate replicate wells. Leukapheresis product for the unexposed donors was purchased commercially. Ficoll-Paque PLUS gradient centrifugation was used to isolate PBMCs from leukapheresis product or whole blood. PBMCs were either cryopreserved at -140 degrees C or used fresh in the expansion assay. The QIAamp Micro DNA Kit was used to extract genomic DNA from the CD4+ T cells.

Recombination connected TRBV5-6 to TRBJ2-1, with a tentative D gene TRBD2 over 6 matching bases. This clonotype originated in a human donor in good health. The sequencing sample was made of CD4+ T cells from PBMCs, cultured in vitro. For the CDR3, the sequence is CASSGAAGWGQFF. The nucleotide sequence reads TGTGCCAGCAGCGGTGCGGCGGGATGGGGGCAGTTCTTC.